This entry describes one T cell receptor (beta chain). The data originate from a study of blood T cell repertoires in COVID-19. Background on the study: Collection of acute and convalescent COVID-19 samples took place in the United States, Italy and Spain.

Germline V gene data show CDR1 as SGHAT and CDR2 as FQNNGV. The CDR3 runs 15 residues. Trimming removed 7 bases at V and 2 bases at J, with 15 bases between. This table comes from immunoSEQ multiplex PCR, and its TCRdb copy is limited to in-frame clones, with some not included. The repertoire includes 150,000 or so clones, 80% of them detected once, and about 3.4% sits in the top ten. The receptor's source is a woman aged 60-75 years who had recovered from COVID-19. The sample was PBMCs or T cells enriched from blood (not recorded which). The chain combines TRBV11-2 with TRBJ2-1; weak D call: TRBD1 (6 bases). This chain's CDR3 is CASKAGDTPYNEQFF. The CDR3 coding sequence is TGTGCCAGCAAGGCCGGGGACACGCCCTACAATGAGCAGTTCTTC.